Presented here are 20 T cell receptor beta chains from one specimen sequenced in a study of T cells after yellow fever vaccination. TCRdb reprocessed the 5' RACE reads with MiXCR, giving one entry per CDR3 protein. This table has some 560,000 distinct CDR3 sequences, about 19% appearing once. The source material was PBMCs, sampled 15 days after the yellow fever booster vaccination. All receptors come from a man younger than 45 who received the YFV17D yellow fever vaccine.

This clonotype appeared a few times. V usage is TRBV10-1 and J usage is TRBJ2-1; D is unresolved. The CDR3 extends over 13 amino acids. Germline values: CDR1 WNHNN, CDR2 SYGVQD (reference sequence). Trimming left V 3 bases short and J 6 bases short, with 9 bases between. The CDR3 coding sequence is TGCGCCAGCAGTGAAGATCTGTTCAATGAGCAGTTCTTC. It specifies CASSEDLFNEQFF.

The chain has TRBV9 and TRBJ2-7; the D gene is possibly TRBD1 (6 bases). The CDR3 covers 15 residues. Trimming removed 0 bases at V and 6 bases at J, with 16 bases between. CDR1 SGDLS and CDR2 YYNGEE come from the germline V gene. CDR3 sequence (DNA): TGTGCCAGCAGCGTAGATCCGGGACACGCTGGCGAGCAGTACTTC. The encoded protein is CASSVDPGHAGEQYF.

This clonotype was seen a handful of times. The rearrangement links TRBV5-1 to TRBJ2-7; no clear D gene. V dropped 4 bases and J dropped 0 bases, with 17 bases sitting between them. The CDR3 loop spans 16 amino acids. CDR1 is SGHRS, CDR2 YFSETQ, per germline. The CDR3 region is CASSLTSTESSYEQYF. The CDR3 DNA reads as TGCGCCAGCAGCCTTACCTCTACGGAGAGCTCCTACGAGCAGTACTTC.

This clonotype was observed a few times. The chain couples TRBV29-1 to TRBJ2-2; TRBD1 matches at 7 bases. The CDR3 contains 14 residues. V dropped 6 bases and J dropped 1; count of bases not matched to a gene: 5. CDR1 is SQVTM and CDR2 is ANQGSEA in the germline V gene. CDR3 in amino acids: CSVTGDRNTGELFF. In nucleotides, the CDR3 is TGCAGCGTAACCGGGGACAGGAACACCGGGGAGCTGTTTTTT.

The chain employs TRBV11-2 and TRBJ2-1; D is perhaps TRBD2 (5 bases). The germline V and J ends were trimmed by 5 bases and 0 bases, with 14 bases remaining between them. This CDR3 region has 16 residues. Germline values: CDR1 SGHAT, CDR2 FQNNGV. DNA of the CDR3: TGTGCCAGCAGCCAAGGATGGAGGAACTCCTACAATGAGCAGTTCTTC. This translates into CASSQGWRNSYNEQFF.

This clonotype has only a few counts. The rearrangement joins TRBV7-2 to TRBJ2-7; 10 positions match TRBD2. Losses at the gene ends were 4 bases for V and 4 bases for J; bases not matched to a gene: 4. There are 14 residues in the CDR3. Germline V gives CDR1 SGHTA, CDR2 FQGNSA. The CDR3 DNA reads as TGTGCCAGCAGCTCTAGCGGGAGCTATTACGAGCAGTACTTC. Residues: CASSSSGSYYEQYF.

The DNA for the CDR3 is TGTGCCAGCGAACGAACGGGGTCCTACGAGCAGTACTTC. Translated: CASERTGSYEQYF. The chain links TRBV7-9 to TRBJ2-7; a possible D gene is TRBD2 (5 bases). V was pared by 8 bases and J by 1 base, with 12 bases between. The V gene's germline CDR1 is SEHNR and CDR2 FQNEAQ (reference sequence). CDR3 size: 13 residues.

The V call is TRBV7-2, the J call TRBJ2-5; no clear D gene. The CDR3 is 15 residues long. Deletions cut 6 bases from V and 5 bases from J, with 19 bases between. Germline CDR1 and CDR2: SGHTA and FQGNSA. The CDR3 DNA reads TGTGCCAGCAGGTACTGGCAGGCCACCGGGGAGACCCAGTACTTC. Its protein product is CASRYWQATGETQYF.

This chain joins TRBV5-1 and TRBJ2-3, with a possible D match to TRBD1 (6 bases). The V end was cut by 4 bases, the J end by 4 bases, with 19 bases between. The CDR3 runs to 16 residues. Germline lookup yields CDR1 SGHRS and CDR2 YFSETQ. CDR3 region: CASSERTGFGPDTQYF. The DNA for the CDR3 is TGCGCCAGCAGCGAACGTACAGGGTTCGGCCCAGATACGCAGTATTTT.

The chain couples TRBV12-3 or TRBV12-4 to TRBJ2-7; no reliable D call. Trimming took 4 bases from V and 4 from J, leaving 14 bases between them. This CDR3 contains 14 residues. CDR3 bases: TGTGCCAGCAGTTCGGAGCCCAGGAGATACGAGCAGTACTTC. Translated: CASSSEPRRYEQYF.

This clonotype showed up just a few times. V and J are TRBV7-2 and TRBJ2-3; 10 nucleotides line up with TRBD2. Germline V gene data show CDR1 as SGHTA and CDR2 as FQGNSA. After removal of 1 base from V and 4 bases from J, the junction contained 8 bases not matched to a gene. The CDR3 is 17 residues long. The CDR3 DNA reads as TGTGCCAGCAGCTTAGTGGCTAGCGGGAGTATCGCAGATACGCAGTATTTT. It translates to CASSLVASGSIADTQYF.

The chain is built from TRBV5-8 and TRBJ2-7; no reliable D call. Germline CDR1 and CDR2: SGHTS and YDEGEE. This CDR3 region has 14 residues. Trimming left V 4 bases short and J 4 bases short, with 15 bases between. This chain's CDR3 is CASSPRTRSYEQYF. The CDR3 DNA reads TGTGCCAGCAGCCCCAGGACGCGGTCGTACGAGCAGTACTTC.

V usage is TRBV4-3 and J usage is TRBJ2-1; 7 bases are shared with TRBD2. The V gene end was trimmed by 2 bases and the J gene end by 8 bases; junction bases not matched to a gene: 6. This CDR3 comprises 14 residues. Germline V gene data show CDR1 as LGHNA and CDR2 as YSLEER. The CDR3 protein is CASSQLADYYEQFF. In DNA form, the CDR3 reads TGCGCCAGCAGCCAACTAGCGGATTACTATGAGCAGTTCTTC.

CDR3 loop: CASSPTSGRAVETQYF. DNA of the CDR3: TGTGCCAGCAGCCCAACTAGCGGGAGGGCCGTTGAGACCCAGTACTTC. This rearrangement joins TRBV7-2 to TRBJ2-5; the match to TRBD2 covers 13 bases. With V trimmed by 5 bases and J by 5 bases, 8 bases remained unmatched. Germline lookup yields CDR1 SGHTA and CDR2 FQGNSA. This CDR3 has 16 residues.

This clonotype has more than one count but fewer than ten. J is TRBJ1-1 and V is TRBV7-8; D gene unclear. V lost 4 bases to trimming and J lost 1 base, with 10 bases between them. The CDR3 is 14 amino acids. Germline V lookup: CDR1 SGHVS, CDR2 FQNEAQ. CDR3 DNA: TGTGCCAGCAGCTCGTTCTCGAAGAACACTGAAGCTTTCTTT. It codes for CASSSFSKNTEAFF. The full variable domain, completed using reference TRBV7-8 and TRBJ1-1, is GAGVSQSPRYKVAKRGQDVALRCDPISGHVSLFWYQQALGQGPEFLTYFQNEAQLDKSGLPSDRFFAERPEGSVSTLKIQRTQQEDSAVYLCASSSFSKNTEAFFGQGTRLTVV.

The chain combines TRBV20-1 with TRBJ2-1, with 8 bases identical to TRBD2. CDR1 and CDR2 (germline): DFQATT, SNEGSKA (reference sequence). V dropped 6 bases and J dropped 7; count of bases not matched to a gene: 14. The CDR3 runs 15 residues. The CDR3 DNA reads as TGCAGTGCAGCCGGGGTAGCGGGGTGGGTTAATGAGCAGTTCTTC. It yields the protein CSAAGVAGWVNEQFF.

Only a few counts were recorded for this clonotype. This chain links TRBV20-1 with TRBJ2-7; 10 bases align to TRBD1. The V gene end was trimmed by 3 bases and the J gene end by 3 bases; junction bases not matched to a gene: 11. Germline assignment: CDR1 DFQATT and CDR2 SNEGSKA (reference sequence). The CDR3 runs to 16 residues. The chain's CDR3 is CSARISGQGLLYEQYF. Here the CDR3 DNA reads TGCAGTGCTAGGATTTCGGGACAGGGGTTACTCTACGAGCAGTACTTC.

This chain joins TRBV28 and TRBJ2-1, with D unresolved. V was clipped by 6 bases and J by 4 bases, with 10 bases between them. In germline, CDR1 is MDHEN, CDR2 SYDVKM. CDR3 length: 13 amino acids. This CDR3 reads CASSSVTYNEQFF. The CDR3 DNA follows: TGTGCCAGCAGCTCTGTTACGTACAATGAGCAGTTCTTC. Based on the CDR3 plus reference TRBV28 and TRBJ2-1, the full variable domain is DVKVTQSSRYLVKRTGEKVFLECVQDMDHENMFWYRQDPGLGLRLIYFSYDVKMKEKGDIPEGYSVSREKKERFSLILESASTNQTSMYLCASSSVTYNEQFFGPGTRLTVL.

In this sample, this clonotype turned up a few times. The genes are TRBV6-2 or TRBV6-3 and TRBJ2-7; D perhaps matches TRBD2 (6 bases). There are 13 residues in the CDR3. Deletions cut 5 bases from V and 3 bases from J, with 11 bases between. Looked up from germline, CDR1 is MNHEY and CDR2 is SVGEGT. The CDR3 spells CASSTTRFYEQYF. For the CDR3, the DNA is TGTGCCAGCAGTACGACTAGATTCTACGAGCAGTACTTC.

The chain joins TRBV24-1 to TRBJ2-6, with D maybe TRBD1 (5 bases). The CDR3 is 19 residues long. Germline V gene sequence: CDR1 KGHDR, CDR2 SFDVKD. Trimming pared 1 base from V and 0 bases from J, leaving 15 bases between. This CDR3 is CATSDFREQLSSGANVLTF. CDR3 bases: TGTGCCACCAGTGATTTCAGGGAACAGTTGAGCTCTGGGGCCAACGTCCTGACTTTC.